Below are 20 T cell receptor beta chains sequenced from a single sample in a study of T cell responses to AZD1222 COVID-19 vaccine. The repertoire was sequenced with immunoSEQ multiplex PCR; TCRdb's copy has only in-frame clones and lacks some. The sample holds about 150,000 clones, 80% to 95% seen once. The sample here was peripheral blood, taken 28 days after the second AZD1222 dose. These receptors originate from an adult who received the AZD1222 COVID-19 vaccine.

Written as DNA, the CDR3 is TGTGCCAGCAGTGGGCGGGACAGTTTCAATCAGCCCCAGCATTTT. Its translation: CASSGRDSFNQPQHF. The gene calls are TRBV2 and TRBJ1-5; the match to TRBD1 covers 7 bases. V dropped 4 bases and J dropped 3; count of bases not matched to a gene: 6. The CDR3 is made up of 15 amino acids. Per germline, CDR1 SNHLY and CDR2 FYNNEI.

This rearrangement joins TRBV3-1 (or the pseudogene TRBV3-2) to TRBJ1-6; 12 bases are shared with TRBD1. CDR1 is LGHDT, CDR2 YNNKEL, per germline (reference sequence). CDR3 size: 16 residues. V was pared by 2 bases and J by 10 bases, with 6 bases of the junction left unmatched. The CDR3 protein is CASSQLTGQGASPLHF. The DNA for the CDR3 is TGTGCCAGCAGCCAATTGACGGGACAGGGGGCCTCACCCCTCCACTTT.

The chain employs TRBV29-1 and TRBJ1-2; TRBD1 agrees at 7 bases. This CDR3 is 14 amino acids long. The V segment lost 6 bases and the J segment 2 bases; nucleotides outside the gene matches: 9. The germline gives CDR1 SQVTM, CDR2 ANQGSEA. The CDR3 loop reads CSVALPTGNYGYTF. DNA of the CDR3: TGCAGCGTCGCACTCCCGACAGGGAACTATGGCTACACCTTC. Full variable domain (remainder filled in from reference TRBV29-1 and TRBJ1-2): SAVISQKPSRDICQRGTSLTIQCQVDSQVTMMFWYRQQPGQSLTLIATANQGSEATYESGFVIDKFPISRPNLTFSTLTVSNMSPEDSSIYLCSVALPTGNYGYTFGSGTRLTVV.

This chain connects TRBV11-3 to TRBJ2-1, with D maybe TRBD1 (8 bases). The V gene lost 5 bases and the J gene lost 8 bases, with 19 bases spanning the gap. This CDR3 spans 15 amino acids. In germline, CDR1 is SGHNT, CDR2 YENEEA. The CDR3 sequence is CASSRNDRGGDEQFF. The CDR3 coding sequence is TGTGCCAGCAGCCGGAACGACAGGGGAGGGGATGAGCAGTTCTTC.

The chain links TRBV7-9 to TRBJ2-1; unclear D gene. The V end was cut by 1 base, the J end by 5 bases, with 9 bases between. Germline V gives CDR1 SEHNR, CDR2 FQNEAQ (reference sequence). The CDR3 extends over 14 amino acids. The CDR3 spells CASSLGDGDNEQFF. The CDR3 nucleotides read TGTGCCAGCAGCTTAGGGGATGGGGACAATGAGCAGTTCTTC.

The V call is TRBV5-4, the J call TRBJ2-2; 8 bases line up with TRBD1. The CDR3 length is 15 residues. The V and J ends lost 4 bases and 4 bases, in that order; junction bases with no gene match: 6. The germline gives CDR1 SGHNT, CDR2 YYREEE (reference sequence). The CDR3 DNA is TGTGCCAGCAGCCTCAGACAGGGGACCACCGGGGAGCTGTTTTTT. Its protein is CASSLRQGTTGELFF. Complete variable domain (other parts from reference TRBV5-4 and TRBJ2-2): ETGVTQSPTHLIKTRGQQVTLRCSSQSGHNTVSWYQQALGQGPQFIFQYYREEENGRGNFPPRFSGLQFPNYSSELNVNALELDDSALYLCASSLRQGTTGELFFGEGSRLTVL.

This chain uses TRBV12-2 with TRBJ2-2; TRBD1 is the table's D call, not checked against the DNA. TRBV12-2 is described as a pseudogene. The CDR3 extends over 16 amino acids. The CDR3 loop reads CASRIPSQTNTGELFF. CDR3 DNA: TGTGCAAGTCGCATCCCTTCACAGACGAACACCGGGGAGCTGTTTTTT.

A remark on this clone: Mismatch with germline at one junction end may stem from a read error. The V gene is TRBV7-7, the J gene TRBJ2-5; the D gene is possibly TRBD2 (6 bases). The V gene's germline CDR1 is SSHAT and CDR2 FNYEAQ (reference sequence). This CDR3 has 14 amino acids. The CDR3 nucleotides are TGTGCTAGCAGCTTACTTTCCAGCGGGGAGACCCAGTACTTC. It encodes CASSLLSSGETQYF.

The V and J genes are TRBV30 and TRBJ2-1; D possibly corresponds to TRBD1 (6 bases). The CDR3 spans 14 residues. Germline loops: CDR1 GTSNPN, CDR2 SVGIG (reference sequence). Trimming removed 5 bases at V and 7 bases at J, with 18 bases between. DNA for the CDR3: TGTGCCTGGGGGGGAGCGTGTAGGGGGAATGAGCAGTTCTTC. This sequence encodes CAWGGACRGNEQFF.

This rearrangement joins TRBV14 to TRBJ2-2; 8 bases align to TRBD2. Trimming took 1 base from V and 5 from J; bases not matched to a gene: 3. The germline V gene has CDR1 SGHDN and CDR2 FVKESK. The CDR3 length is 15 residues. CDR3 DNA sequence: TGTGCCAGCAGCCAAGCGGGGGGGCCGACCGGGGAGCTGTTTTTT. This codes for CASSQAGGPTGELFF.

V is TRBV6-5 and J is TRBJ2-5, with TRBD2 matching over 10 bases. The CDR3 is 15 amino acids. Germline-derived CDR1 and CDR2 are MNHEY and SVGAGI. The junction had 8 bases not matched to a gene; V was cut back by 5 bases and J by 5 bases. CDR3 DNA: TGTGCCAGCAGTCGAGACCTAGCGGGAGTTGAGACCCAGTACTTC. Translation: CASSRDLAGVETQYF.

This clone was counted a few times. This sequence joins TRBV2 and TRBJ1-5; 8 nucleotides match TRBD1. The CDR3 is 17 amino acids. V was pared by 5 bases and J by 3 bases, with 12 bases of the junction left unmatched. CDR1 and CDR2 (germline): SNHLY, FYNNEI. Written as DNA, the CDR3 is TGTGCCAGCAGTCACAATAGACAGGGGACGATCAATCAGCCCCAGCATTTT. Amino acid sequence: CASSHNRQGTINQPQHF.

CDR3 sequence reads: CASSFPQGRRSWANVLTF. The CDR3 DNA is TGCGCCAGCAGCTTCCCGCAGGGCCGCCGCAGCTGGGCCAACGTCCTGACTTTC. This rearrangement joins TRBV5-1 to TRBJ2-6; D may be TRBD1 (5 bases). In germline, CDR1 is SGHRS, CDR2 YFSETQ. The V end was cut by 2 bases, the J end by 5 bases, with 20 bases between. This CDR3 has 18 amino acids.

The chain employs TRBV19 and TRBJ2-1, with D tentatively TRBD2 (5 bases). Trimming cost V 6 bases and J 4 bases, with 16 bases left between them. Germline V gene sequence: CDR1 LNHDA, CDR2 SQIVND (reference sequence). This CDR3 has 15 residues. For the CDR3, the DNA is TGTGCCAGTAGCGGACTGCCCCAAGGGTACAATGAGCAGTTCTTC. This sequence encodes CASSGLPQGYNEQFF.

The V and J genes are TRBV6-5 and TRBJ1-1; D is undetermined. Germline values: CDR1 MNHEY, CDR2 SVGAGI. The CDR3 totals 15 residues. Trimming stripped 0 bases from V and 1 base from J, with 9 bases between. The DNA for the CDR3 is TGTGCCAGCAGTTACTCATCGTACACGAACACTGAAGCTTTCTTT. This gives the protein CASSYSSYTNTEAFF.

The V call is TRBV25-1, the J call TRBJ1-2, with 7 positions matching TRBD1. Trimming took 6 bases from V and 7 from J; bases not matched to a gene: 5. The germline CDR1 and CDR2 sequences are MGHDK and SYGVNS. CDR3 length equals 12 residues. The CDR3 DNA reads as TGTGCCAGCAGCTCAGGGGGAGGTGGCTACACCTTC. Translated: CASSSGGGGYTF.

V and J are TRBV3-1 (or the pseudogene TRBV3-2) and TRBJ2-5, with D perhaps TRBD1 (5 bases). CDR3 length: 14 amino acids. The V gene's germline CDR1 is LGHDT and CDR2 YNNKEL (reference sequence). The V gene lost 3 bases and the J gene lost 5 bases, with 13 bases spanning the gap. CDR3 sequence: CASSHIRAPETQYF. CDR3 DNA sequence: TGTGCCAGCAGCCACATCAGGGCGCCGGAGACCCAGTACTTC.

As for this clone: The same CDR3 also results from other DNA sequences found in this sample. The chain recombines TRBV28 with TRBJ1-3, with TRBD1 matching over 7 bases. The CDR3 totals 13 residues. Losses at the gene ends were 9 bases for V and 2 bases for J; bases not matched to a gene: 4. Germline-derived CDR1 and CDR2 are MDHEN and SYDVKM. CDR3 sequence: CASRRGPGNTIYF. The CDR3 DNA reads TGTGCCAGTCGGAGGGGGCCTGGAAACACCATATATTTT.

The CDR3 is CASSPFANTIYF. As DNA, the CDR3 is TGTGCCAGCTCACCTTTCGCAAACACCATATATTTT. This chain links TRBV18 with TRBJ1-3, with unresolved D. Looked up from germline, CDR1 is KGHSH and CDR2 is LQKENI. The CDR3 runs to 12 residues. V lost 3 bases to trimming and J lost 6 bases, with 6 bases between them.

The chain employs TRBV15 and TRBJ2-1; TRBD2 agrees at 10 bases. The CDR3 covers 17 residues. V lost 0 bases, J lost 7 bases, and 9 bases stayed unmatched. Germline values: CDR1 LNHNV, CDR2 YYDKDF (reference sequence). CDR3 bases: TGTGCCACCAGCAGAGATGTTGGTGCTAGCGGGAGAAATGAGCAGTTCTTC. Translation: CATSRDVGASGRNEQFF.